This T cell receptor (beta chain) was captured in a study of cytomegalovirus exposure and HLA in healthy donors. PCR primers comprised 60 Vbeta and 13 Jbeta primers. In the original analysis: In a later analysis, about 9.9 million of approximately 80 million unique beta chains occurred in at least two donors. TCRdb keeps only in-frame clones here, not all; method: immunoSEQ multiplex PCR. That table is the source of V, J and clone size, and D and trimming were worked out from the DNA. Of about 130,000 clones listed, 10% are singletons. This CDR3 has 15 amino acids. Trimming cost V 4 bases and J 4 bases, with 13 bases left between them. Germline V gene sequence: CDR1 MGHRA, CDR2 YSYEKL. Whole-study results and caveats: Among TCR sequences, most were rare, though some public TCRs appeared in many donors. Three chains tied to CMV proved CMV antigen-specific in vitro. The authors assumed roughly uniform sequencing depth across donors for presence/absence analyses.

This clone has more than one count but fewer than ten. Its antigen remains unidentified. This chain joins TRBV4-1 and TRBJ2-2, with D maybe TRBD2 (7 bases). The sample consisted of PBMCs. This receptor was obtained from a woman aged 18-30 years in good health and CMV-seropositive. The CDR3 protein is CASSPGGGVTGELFF. CDR3 coding DNA: TGCGCCAGCAGCCCGGGGGGCGGGGTCACCGGGGAGCTGTTTTTT.